This entry lists 13 T cell receptor beta chains sequenced from one sample in a study of Ad26.COV2.S vaccination and SARS-CoV-2 variants. Only in-frame clones appear in the TCRdb table, and some are missing; sequencing was by immunoSEQ multiplex PCR. The data contain some 180,000 clones, approximately 90% of them seen just once; the ten biggest clones take up approximately 6%. The input for sequencing was peripheral blood, taken after recovery from COVID-19. These receptors were taken from a human donor who had recovered from COVID-19.

This clone appeared a single time. The gene calls are TRBV4-1 and TRBJ2-7; 8 nucleotides agree with TRBD2. The CDR3 is 13 amino acids. Germline trimming cut 6 bases from V and 0 bases from J; bases unmatched to any gene: 1. CDR1 is MGHRA and CDR2 is YSYEKL in the germline V gene. The CDR3 region has the DNA TGCGCCAGCAGGCGGGGGGTCTCCTACGAGCAGTACTTC. This translates into CASRRGVSYEQYF.

This chain uses TRBV5-1 with TRBJ1-3; no firm D call. V was trimmed by 4 bases and J by 0 bases, leaving 8 bases between them. Germline assignment: CDR1 SGHRS and CDR2 YFSETQ. The CDR3 has 14 residues. The DNA for the CDR3 is TGCGCCAGCAGCCTCAGTTACTCTGGAAACACCATATATTTT. It codes for CASSLSYSGNTIYF.

As DNA, the CDR3 is TGTGCCAGCAGTCCCCATCAGACCACTAACTATGGCTACACCTTC. This gives the protein CASSPHQTTNYGYTF. The chain links TRBV28 to TRBJ1-2; D not resolved. The ends were cut back, 5 bases at V and 0 bases at J, with 13 bases in the middle. CDR1 MDHEN and CDR2 SYDVKM come from the germline V gene. The CDR3 has 15 amino acids.

As regards this clone: As the CDR3 is not closed by the conserved phenylalanine or tryptophan, this likely results from a read error. Because the CDR3's place on the DNA is in doubt, the DNA is left out and the CDR3 is given as listed by TCRdb. The CDR3 region is CASKRAHREGK. The rearrangement links TRBV19 to TRBJ1-4. From its first to its last residue, the CDR3 has 11 amino acids. The germline V gene encodes CDR1 LNHDA and CDR2 SQIVND (reference sequence).

In this sample, this clone turned up once. CDR3 sequence (DNA): TGTGCCAGTAGAATAACAGGGACCTACGAGCAGTACTTC. Translation: CASRITGTYEQYF. V usage is TRBV19 and J usage is TRBJ2-7; D perhaps matches TRBD1 (6 bases). From germline, CDR1 is LNHDA and CDR2 SQIVND (reference sequence). V lost 6 bases and J lost 2, with 11 bases in between. The CDR3 totals 13 residues.

This chain connects TRBV2 to TRBJ2-7; 9 bases agree with TRBD2. The CDR3 is 17 amino acids. Germline V gene sequence: CDR1 SNHLY, CDR2 FYNNEI. V lost 6 bases, J lost 8 bases, and 20 bases stayed unmatched. The CDR3 loop reads CASRKWVAGDRGTKQYF. The CDR3 DNA follows: TGTGCCAGCAGGAAGTGGGTAGCGGGAGATAGGGGCACAAAGCAGTACTTC.

This clone was detected once. The V and J genes are TRBV7-9 and TRBJ1-4, with a tentative D call TRBD1 (6 bases). The germline gives CDR1 SEHNR, CDR2 FQNEAQ (reference sequence). The CDR3 has 15 amino acids. V lost 4 bases, J lost 5 bases, and 14 bases lay in between. This chain's CDR3 is CASSYIDRLNEKLFF. Written as DNA, the CDR3 is TGTGCCAGCAGCTACATAGACAGGTTAAATGAAAAACTGTTTTTT.

V usage is TRBV13 and J usage is TRBJ2-5; D uncertain. The germline CDR1 and CDR2 sequences are PRHDT and FYEKMQ (reference sequence). The CDR3 runs 15 residues. V was shortened by 3 bases and J by 2 bases, with 13 bases between the two germline ends. The CDR3 sequence: CASSFRTRSQETQYF. CDR3 DNA: TGTGCCAGCAGCTTCCGGACCCGATCGCAAGAGACCCAGTACTTC.

The chain joins TRBV23-1 to TRBJ2-1; possible D gene TRBD2, 5 bases. TRBV23-1 is an ORF for which the function is uncertain. Deletions cut 6 bases from V and 5 bases from J, with 14 bases between. The CDR3 contains 14 residues. The CDR3 DNA follows: TGCGCCAGCAGCCCCTTGCGAGGGAACAATGAGCAGTTCTTC. Its translation is CASSPLRGNNEQFF.

The chain couples TRBV4-2 to TRBJ1-6; D is perhaps TRBD1 (6 bases). Germline-derived CDR1 and CDR2 are LGHNA and YNFKEQ. The CDR3 extends over 18 amino acids. V lost 0 bases and J lost 4, with 16 bases in between. CDR3: CASSQDVAGQGYNSPLHF. The CDR3 DNA follows: TGTGCCAGCAGCCAAGATGTGGCGGGCCAGGGGTATAATTCACCCCTCCACTTT.

The genes are TRBV2 and TRBJ2-7; possibly TRBD2 for D (5 bases). This CDR3 has 15 residues. V lost 3 bases and J 4 bases, leaving 16 bases between the germline ends. CDR1 and CDR2 (germline): SNHLY, FYNNEI. CDR3: CASSDRSTRDYEQYF. The CDR3 region has the DNA TGTGCCAGCAGTGATAGGAGTACGAGGGATTACGAGCAGTACTTC.

This clone was seen just once. J is TRBJ2-3 and V is TRBV27; D uncertain. V shed 6 bases and J shed 5 bases, with 15 bases lying between them. Germline CDR1 MNHEY, CDR2 SMNVEV (reference sequence). The CDR3 consists of 14 residues. The CDR3 is CASRTQRSGDTQYF. The CDR3, as DNA: TGTGCCAGCAGGACCCAGCGAAGTGGAGATACGCAGTATTTT.

As concerns this clone: This specimen includes other DNA sequences encoding the same CDR3. The rearrangement uses TRBV10-3 and TRBJ2-1; 12 positions agree with TRBD2. Germline CDR1 and CDR2: ENHRY and SYGVKD. V lost 6 bases and J lost 6; bases outside the gene matches: 3. CDR3 length equals 14 residues. The CDR3 loop reads CAISGLAGTNEQFF. The CDR3 DNA reads TGTGCCATCAGCGGACTAGCGGGAACCAATGAGCAGTTCTTC.